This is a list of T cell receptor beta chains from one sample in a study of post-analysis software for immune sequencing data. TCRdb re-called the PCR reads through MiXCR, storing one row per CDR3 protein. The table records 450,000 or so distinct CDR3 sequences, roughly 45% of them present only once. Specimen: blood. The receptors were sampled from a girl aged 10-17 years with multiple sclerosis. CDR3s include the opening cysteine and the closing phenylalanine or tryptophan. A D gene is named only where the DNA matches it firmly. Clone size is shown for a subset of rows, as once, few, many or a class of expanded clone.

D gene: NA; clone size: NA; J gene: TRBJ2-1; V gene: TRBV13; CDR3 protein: CASSLDDGHNEQFF; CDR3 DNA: TGTGCCAGCAGCTTAGACGACGGACACAATGAGCAGTTCTTC
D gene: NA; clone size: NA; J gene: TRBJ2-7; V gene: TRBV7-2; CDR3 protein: CASSPDRLSSYEQYF; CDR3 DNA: TGTGCCAGCAGCCCCGACAGACTCAGCTCCTACGAGCAGTACTTC
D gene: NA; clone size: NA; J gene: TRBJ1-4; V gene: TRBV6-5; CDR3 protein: CASSYSKGPRPNEKLFF; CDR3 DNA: TGTGCCAGCAGTTATAGTAAGGGGCCGAGACCTAATGAAAAACTGTTTTTT
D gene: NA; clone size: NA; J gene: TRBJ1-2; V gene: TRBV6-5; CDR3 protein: CASSYSSIGQTPLANYGYTF; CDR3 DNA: TGTGCCAGCAGTTATTCCTCCATTGGACAGACACCACTAGCTAACTATGGCTACACCTTC
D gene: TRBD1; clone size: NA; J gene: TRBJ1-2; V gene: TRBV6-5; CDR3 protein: CASSYSKGAEAGYTF; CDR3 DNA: TGTGCCAGCAGTTACTCTAAGGGGGCGGAAGCTGGCTACACCTTC
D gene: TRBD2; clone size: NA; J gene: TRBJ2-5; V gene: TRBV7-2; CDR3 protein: CASRLAVYRETQYF; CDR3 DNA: TGTGCCAGCAGGCTAGCGGTGTACCGAGAGACCCAGTACTTC
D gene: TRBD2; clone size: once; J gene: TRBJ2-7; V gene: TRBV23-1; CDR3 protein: CASSHPGLAGVESSYEQYF; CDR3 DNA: TGCGCCAGCAGTCACCCGGGACTAGCGGGAGTCGAAAGCTCCTACGAGCAGTACTTC
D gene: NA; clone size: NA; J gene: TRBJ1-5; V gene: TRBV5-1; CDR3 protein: CASSSGDYSNQPQHF; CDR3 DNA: TGCGCCAGCAGCTCCGGGGACTATAGCAATCAGCCCCAGCATTTT
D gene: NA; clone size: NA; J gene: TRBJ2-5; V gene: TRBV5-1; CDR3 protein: CASSLAGDGETQYF; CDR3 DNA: TGCGCCAGCAGCTTGGCCGGGGATGGGGAGACCCAGTACTTC
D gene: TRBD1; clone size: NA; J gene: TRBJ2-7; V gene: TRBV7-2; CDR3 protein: CASSLDQGAFDEQYF; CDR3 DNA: TGTGCCAGCAGCTTAGATCAGGGGGCTTTCGACGAGCAGTACTTC
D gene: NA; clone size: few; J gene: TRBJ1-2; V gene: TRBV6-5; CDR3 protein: CASRSPGEYGYTF; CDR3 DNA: TGTGCCAGCAGGTCCCCTGGGGAATATGGCTACACCTTC
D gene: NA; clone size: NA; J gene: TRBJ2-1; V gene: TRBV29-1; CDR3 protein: CSVLGNEQFF; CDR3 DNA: TGCAGCGTTCTAGGCAATGAGCAGTTCTTC